Sequencing of this T cell receptor beta chain was carried out in a study of T-cell memory formation after mild COVID-19. Germline-derived CDR1 and CDR2 are SGHKS and YYEKEE (reference sequence). This CDR3 has 13 amino acids. V was clipped by 4 bases and J by 5 bases, with 12 bases between them. Concerning this clonotype: Its target is not known.

Study-wide results and caveats: CD8+ contracting clones occupied EMRA, while CD4+ ones occupied mainly CM and EM. Day 15 to 85 contracting clones showed balanced CD4/CD8; later expanders leaned CD4+. Researchers found some responding clones in pre-infection memory, a sign that cross-reactive memory joined.

UMIs and sample barcodes were carried by the TCR alpha and TCR beta cDNA libraries that 5'RACE produced using constant-segment primers. MiXCR, run by TCRdb on the 5' RACE reads, gives a single entry per CDR3 protein. The sample yields about 320,000 distinct CDR3 sequences, 13% to 15% seen once. V is TRBV5-5 and J is TRBJ2-5; D may be TRBD1 (6 bases). Sequenced material: PBMCs or a T cell subset sorted from them (not recorded which). The sequence derives from a man younger than 35 who had mild COVID-19 (a few samples of this study predate the infection). Cell type and time point are not known. Here the CDR3 reads CASSHRVPETQYF. The CDR3 nucleotides are TGTGCCAGCAGCCACAGGGTACCGGAGACCCAGTACTTC.